This T cell receptor (beta chain) appears in the sequencing data of a study of beta chain features in type 1 diabetes. Points from the study as a whole: Cells carrying high TCR expression could end up over-represented when cDNA is sequenced. Among patients, naive, central memory and Treg TCRB repertoires appeared more similar than among healthy donors.

The entirety of the isolated RNA underwent reverse transcription, so expressed TCRB transcripts were sequenced. The method was immunoSEQ multiplex PCR; TCRdb's version includes in-frame clones alone and lacks a portion of them. This table holds nearly 350,000 clones, approximately 8% found once. This clone turned up a few times. The antigen is undetermined. V was trimmed by 3 bases and J by 1 base, leaving 13 bases between them. The germline gives CDR1 SEHNR, CDR2 FQNEAQ (reference sequence). The CDR3 runs 17 residues. Sequencing input: central memory CD4+ T cells from blood. This chain connects TRBV7-9 to TRBJ2-6; perhaps TRBD2 as D (6 bases). The receptor was derived from a woman aged 18-35 years in good health. The CDR3 DNA is TGTGCCAGCAGCTTTGGTGGGCGGGGTTCTGGGGCCAACGTCCTGACTTTC. It codes for CASSFGGRGSGANVLTF. Full variable domain (rest looked up from reference TRBV7-9 and TRBJ2-6): DTGVSQNPRHKITKRGQNVTFRCDPISEHNRLYWYRQTLGQGPEFLTYFQNEAQLEKSRLLSDRFSAERPKGSFSTLEIQRTEQGDSAMYLCASSFGGRGSGANVLTFGAGSRLTVL.